Sequencing of this T cell receptor beta chain was carried out in a study of blood T cell repertoires in COVID-19. Repertoires were generated with immunoSEQ multiplex PCR, while TCRdb's copy carries only in-frame clones and drops some. The table lists fewer than 350,000 clones, approximately 87% of them singletons, with 10% to 15% in the top ten. Seattle patients were enrolled during active infection and followed longitudinally. The V gene lost 4 bases and the J gene lost 4 bases, with 12 bases spanning the gap. CDR1 is SGHAT, CDR2 FQNNGV, per germline. The CDR3 is 14 amino acids. The sequence was obtained from a woman aged 30 to 39 with COVID-19, enrolled during active disease. The sample taken for sequencing was peripheral blood. The chain employs TRBV11-2 and TRBJ2-3; D is possibly TRBD2 (5 bases). In DNA form, the CDR3 reads TGTGCCAGCAGCTACGGGTTGGGAGCAGATACGCAGTATTTT. This translates into CASSYGLGADTQYF.